Sequencing of this T cell receptor beta chain was carried out in a study of T cells after yellow fever vaccination. The overall study: Preparation of fractions with low cell numbers was performed using SMART-Seq v4 Ultra Low Input. Study findings and constraints: Primary-vaccination clones mostly resurfaced post-booster (96% CD4, approximately 87% CD8). A small proportion of clonotypes was detected in both the CD4 and CD8 compartments.

V dropped 4 bases and J dropped 1 base, with 14 bases sitting between them. The V gene's germline CDR1 is SGHRS and CDR2 YFSETQ. CDR3 length equals 16 residues. This clonotype was observed at least ten times. Its target is not known. A universal primer site and UMIs were added as TCR cDNA was made by 5'RACE template switching. TCRdb reprocessed the 5' RACE reads with MiXCR, giving one entry per CDR3 protein. The sample shows fewer than 350,000 distinct CDR3 sequences, roughly 4.3% of them seen only once. This clonotype was obtained from a young man who received the YFV17D yellow fever vaccine. The chain couples TRBV5-1 to TRBJ2-2; D perhaps matches TRBD1 (6 bases). This specimen consisted of PBMCs, obtained 15 days after the yellow fever booster vaccination. For the CDR3, the DNA is TGCGCCAGCAGCCCACCCGGGACACTGAACACCGGGGAGCTGTTTTTT. This gives the protein CASSPPGTLNTGELFF.